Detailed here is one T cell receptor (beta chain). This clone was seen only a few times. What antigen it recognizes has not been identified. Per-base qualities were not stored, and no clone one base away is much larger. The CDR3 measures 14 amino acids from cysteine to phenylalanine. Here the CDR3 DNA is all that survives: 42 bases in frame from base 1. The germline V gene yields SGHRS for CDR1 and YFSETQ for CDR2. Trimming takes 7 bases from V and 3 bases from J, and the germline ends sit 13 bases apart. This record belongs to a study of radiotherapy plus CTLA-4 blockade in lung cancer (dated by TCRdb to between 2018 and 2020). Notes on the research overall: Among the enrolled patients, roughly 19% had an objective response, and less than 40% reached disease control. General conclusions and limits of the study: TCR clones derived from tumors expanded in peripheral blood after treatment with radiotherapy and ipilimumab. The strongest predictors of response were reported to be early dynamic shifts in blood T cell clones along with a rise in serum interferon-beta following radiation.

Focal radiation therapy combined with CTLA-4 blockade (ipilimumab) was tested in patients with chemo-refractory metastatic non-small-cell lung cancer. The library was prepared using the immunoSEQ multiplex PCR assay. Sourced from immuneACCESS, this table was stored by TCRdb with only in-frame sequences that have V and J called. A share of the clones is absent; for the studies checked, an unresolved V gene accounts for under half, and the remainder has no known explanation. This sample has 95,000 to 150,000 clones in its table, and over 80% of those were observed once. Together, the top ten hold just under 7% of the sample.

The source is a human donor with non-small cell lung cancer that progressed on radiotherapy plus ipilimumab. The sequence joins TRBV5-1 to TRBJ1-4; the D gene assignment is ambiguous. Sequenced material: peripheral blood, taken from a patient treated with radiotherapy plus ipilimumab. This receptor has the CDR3 CASAGGYANEKLFF. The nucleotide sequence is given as TGCGCCAGCGCGGGAGGGTACGCTAATGAAAAACTGTTTTTT. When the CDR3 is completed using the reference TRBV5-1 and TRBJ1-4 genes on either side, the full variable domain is KAGVTQTPRYLIKTRGQQVTLSCSPISGHRSVSWYQQTPGQGLQFLFEYFSETQRNKGNFPGRFSGRQFSNSRSEMNVSTLELGDSALYLCASAGGYANEKLFFGSGTQLSVL.